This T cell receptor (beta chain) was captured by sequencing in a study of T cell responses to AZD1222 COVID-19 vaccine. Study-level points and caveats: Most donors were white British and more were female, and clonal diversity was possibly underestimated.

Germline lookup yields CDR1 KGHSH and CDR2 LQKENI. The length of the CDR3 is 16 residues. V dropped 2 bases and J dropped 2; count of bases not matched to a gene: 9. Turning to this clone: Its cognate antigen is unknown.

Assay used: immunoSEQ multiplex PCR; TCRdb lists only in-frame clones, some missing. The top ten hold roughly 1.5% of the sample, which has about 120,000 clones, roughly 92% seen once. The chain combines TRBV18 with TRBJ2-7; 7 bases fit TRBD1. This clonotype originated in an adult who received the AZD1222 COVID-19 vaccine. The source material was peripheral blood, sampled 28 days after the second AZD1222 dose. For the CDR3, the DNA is TGTGCCAGCTCACCATATGCCGGGACAGAGACCTACGAGCAGTACTTC. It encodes CASSPYAGTETYEQYF. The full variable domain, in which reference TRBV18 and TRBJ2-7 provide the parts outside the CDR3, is NAGVMQNPRHLVRRRGQEARLRCSPMKGHSHVYWYRQLPEEGLKFMVYLQKENIIDESGMPKERFSAEFPKEGPSILRIQQVVRGDSAAYFCASSPYAGTETYEQYFGPGTRLTVT.